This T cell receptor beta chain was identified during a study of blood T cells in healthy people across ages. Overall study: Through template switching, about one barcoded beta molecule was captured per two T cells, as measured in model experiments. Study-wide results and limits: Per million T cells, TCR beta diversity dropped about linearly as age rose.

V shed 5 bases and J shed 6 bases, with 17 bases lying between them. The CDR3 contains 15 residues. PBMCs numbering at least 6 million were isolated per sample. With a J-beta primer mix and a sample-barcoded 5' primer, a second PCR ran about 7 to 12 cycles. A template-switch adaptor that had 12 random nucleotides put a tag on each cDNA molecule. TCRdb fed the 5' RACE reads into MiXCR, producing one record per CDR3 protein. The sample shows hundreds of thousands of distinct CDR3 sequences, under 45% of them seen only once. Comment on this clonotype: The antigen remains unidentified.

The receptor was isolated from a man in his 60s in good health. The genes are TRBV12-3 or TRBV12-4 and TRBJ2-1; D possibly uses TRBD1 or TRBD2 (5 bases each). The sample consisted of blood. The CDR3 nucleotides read TGTGCCAGCAGTCACCGGGACCCCGCGCCCAATGAGCAGTTCTTC. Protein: CASSHRDPAPNEQFF.